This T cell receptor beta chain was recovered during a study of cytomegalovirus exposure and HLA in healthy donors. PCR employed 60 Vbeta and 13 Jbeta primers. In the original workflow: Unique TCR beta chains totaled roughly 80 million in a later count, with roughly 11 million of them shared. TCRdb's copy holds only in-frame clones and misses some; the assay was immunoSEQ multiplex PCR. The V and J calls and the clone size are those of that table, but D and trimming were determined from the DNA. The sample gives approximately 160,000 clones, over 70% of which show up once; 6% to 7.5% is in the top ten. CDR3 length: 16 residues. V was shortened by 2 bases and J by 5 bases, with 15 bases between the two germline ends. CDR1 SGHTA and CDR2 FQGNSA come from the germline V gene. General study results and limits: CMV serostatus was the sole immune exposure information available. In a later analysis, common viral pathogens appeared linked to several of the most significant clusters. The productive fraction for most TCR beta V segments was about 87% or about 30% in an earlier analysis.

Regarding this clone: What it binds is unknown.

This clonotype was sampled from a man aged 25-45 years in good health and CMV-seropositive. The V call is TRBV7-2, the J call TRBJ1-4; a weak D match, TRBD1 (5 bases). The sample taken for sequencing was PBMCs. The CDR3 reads CASSLNNWAGNEKLFF. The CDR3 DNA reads TGTGCCAGCAGCTTAAATAACTGGGCAGGGAATGAAAAACTGTTTTTT.